Listed below are T cell receptor beta chains from one sample, sequenced in a study of blood T cell repertoires in COVID-19. Only in-frame clones appear in the TCRdb table, and some are missing; sequencing was by immunoSEQ multiplex PCR. The sample yields approximately 200,000 clones, approximately 80% seen once. The sequencing input was peripheral blood. These receptors came from a woman aged 45-65 years with acute or convalescent COVID-19. Each CDR3 is given with its conserved first and last residue. The order of the fields is CDR3 length, V gene, J gene, D gene, clone size, CDR3 DNA, CDR3 protein. D genes are given only for firm matches. Only part of the rows carry a size: once, few, many, or a class if the clone is expanded.

16	TRBV5-1	TRBJ2-3	TRBD2	-	TGCGCCAGCACTAGCGGGGGGGCCGCTGGCACAGATACGCAGTATTTT	CASTSGGAAGTDTQYF
13	TRBV5-5	TRBJ1-1	-	-	TGTGCCAGCAGCTGGGGGGGAAATACTGAAGCTTTCTTT	CASSWGGNTEAFF
13	TRBV29-1	TRBJ1-5	-	-	TGCAGCGTTGATGTTGGGGAGGGGCAGCCCCAGCATTTT	CSVDVGEGQPQHF
16	TRBV6-1	TRBJ2-1	-	-	TGTGCCAGCAGTGTCTCTAGCGTAAGCTCCTACAATGAGCAGTTCTTC	CASSVSSVSSYNEQFF
11	TRBV4-2	TRBJ1-1	-	-	TGTGCCAGCAGGGGACACGAAGAAGCTTTCTTT	CASRGHEEAFF
17	TRBV5-1	TRBJ2-3	TRBD2	-	TGCGCCAGCAGCGGAACTAGCGGGACGAATAGCACAGATACGCAGTATTTT	CASSGTSGTNSTDTQYF
14	TRBV7-9	TRBJ2-5	-	-	TGTGCCAGCAGCTCCCAGGGTATAGGAGAGACCCAGTACTTC	CASSSQGIGETQYF
19	TRBV4-2	TRBJ1-4	-	-	TGTGCCAGCAGCCAGTCCGATCCGGGTCCCGGAGGATCCTATGAAAAACTGTTTTTT	CASSQSDPGPGGSYEKLFF
15	TRBV6-5	TRBJ2-7	TRBD2	-	TGTGCCAGCAGAGGACTAGCGGGAGAGGTTTACGAGCAGTACTTC	CASRGLAGEVYEQYF
13	TRBV5-4	TRBJ1-2	-	few	TGTGCCAGCAGCTTGGCTGGGGGCGACGGCTACACCTTC	CASSLAGGDGYTF
15	TRBV11-2	TRBJ2-7	TRBD1	-	TGTGCCAGCAGCTTAAAGGGGACAGGCACCTACGAGCAGTACTTC	CASSLKGTGTYEQYF
11	TRBV29-1	TRBJ2-7	-	-	TGCAGCGTATTCGGGGGAGACGAGCAGTACTTC	CSVFGGDEQYF
11	TRBV5-8	TRBJ1-1	-	-	TGTGCCAGCAGGGGCCGGTCTGAAGCTTTCTTT	CASRGRSEAFF
15	TRBV6-6	TRBJ2-3	-	-	TGTGCCAGCAGTTCCGACGGAACAGTTTTAGATACGCAGTATTTT	CASSSDGTVLDTQYF
20	TRBV24-1	TRBJ2-2	TRBD2	-	TGTGCCACCAGTGATCCCAGTATCGAAATGGCGGGAGGGAAGCCCGGGGAGCTGTTTTTT	CATSDPSIEMAGGKPGELFF
13	TRBV10-3	TRBJ1-5	-	-	TGTGCCATCAGAGAAGAGGGAGATCAGCCCCAGCATTTT	CAIREEGDQPQHF
13	TRBV6-5	TRBJ2-7	TRBD1	-	TGTGCCAGCAGTTCGGGACAGTTTTACGAGCAGTACTTC	CASSSGQFYEQYF
16	TRBV4-1	TRBJ2-1	TRBD2	-	TGCGCCAGCAGCCAACCCACTAGCGGGAGCCGCCATGAGCAGTTCTTC	CASSQPTSGSRHEQFF
15	TRBV3-1/TRBV3-2	TRBJ1-1	TRBD1	-	TGTGCCAGCAGCCGCGGGACAGGGGTTTCGACTGAAGCTTTCTTT	CASSRGTGVSTEAFF
14	TRBV10-3	TRBJ1-4	TRBD1	-	TGTGCCACCCGACGAGGGACAGGGGATGAAAAACTGTTTTTT	CATRRGTGDEKLFF
15	TRBV28	TRBJ2-1	TRBD2	-	TGTGCCAGCAGTTCCCTAGCGGGGGCTGGTAATGAGCAGTTCTTC	CASSSLAGAGNEQFF
12	TRBV4-1	TRBJ1-1	-	-	TGCGCCAGCAGCCAAGAGGGGGGACCAGCTTTCTTT	CASSQEGGPAFF
13	TRBV19	TRBJ1-1	-	-	TGTGCCAGTGCCCGCGACAGATACACTGAAGCTTTCTTT	CASARDRYTEAFF
14	TRBV2	TRBJ2-1	-	-	TGTGCCAGCAGTGAGGGGCGAGGTAGGAATGAGCAGTTCTTC	CASSEGRGRNEQFF
15	TRBV28	TRBJ1-5	TRBD1	once	TGTGCCAGCAAAATGACAGGGGGGTTAAATCAGCCCCAGCATTTT	CASKMTGGLNQPQHF
15	TRBV28	TRBJ1-1	TRBD1	-	TGTGCCAGCAGTTTATACGAGGGGGCTAAGGATGAAGCTTTCTTT	CASSLYEGAKDEAFF
15	TRBV10-1	TRBJ2-1	TRBD2	-	TGCGCCAGCAGTGTAGCGGGAGGTTCCCACAATGAGCAGTTCTTC	CASSVAGGSHNEQFF
16	TRBV2	TRBJ2-1	TRBD2	few	TGTGCCAGCAGTGAAAACGGACTAGCGGGAGTCGGTGAGCAGTTCTTC	CASSENGLAGVGEQFF
15	TRBV6-5	TRBJ1-5	-	-	TGTGCCAGCACCCCCCGGGTGCAGGGTTCACAGCCCCAGCATTTT	CASTPRVQGSQPQHF
11	TRBV6-1	TRBJ1-2	-	-	TGTGCCAGCAGTGAAGGCGTCGGCTACACCTTC	CASSEGVGYTF
15	TRBV6-1	TRBJ1-2	-	once	TGTGCCAGCAGTGAAGAGTTGGGACACGGCCGGGGCTACACCTTC	CASSEELGHGRGYTF
12	TRBV6-5	TRBJ1-2	-	-	TGTGCCAGCCGAATAGCGGGGGCTGGCTACACCTTC	CASRIAGAGYTF
13	TRBV5-4	TRBJ2-5	-	-	TGTGCCAGCAGCTTAAGGGGTGCGGAGACCCAGTACTTC	CASSLRGAETQYF
14	TRBV15	TRBJ1-1	-	-	TGTGCCACCAGCAGAACACAGCAGAACACTGAAGCTTTCTTT	CATSRTQQNTEAFF
17	TRBV7-2	TRBJ2-5	TRBD2	-	TGTGCCAGCAGCTTAGGAGGAGCGGGAGTGATGGTAGAGACCCAGTACTTC	CASSLGGAGVMVETQYF
13	TRBV7-2	TRBJ1-4	-	-	TGTGCCAGCAGCTTAGGGAGTAATGAAAAACTGTTTTTT	CASSLGSNEKLFF
13	TRBV6-6	TRBJ2-7	TRBD1	once	TGTGCCAGCAGACCGGACAGGGTGGGCGAGCAGTACTTC	CASRPDRVGEQYF